Listed below are T cell receptor beta chains from one sample, sequenced in a study of OX40 agonist ivuxolimab in advanced cancers. The repertoire was sequenced with immunoSEQ multiplex PCR; TCRdb's copy has only in-frame clones and lacks some. The sample records tens of thousands of clones, around four fifths being singletons. Here the sequenced sample was CD4+ or CD8+ T cells sorted from blood, taken in a trial of the OX40 agonist ivuxolimab. The receptors here all came from an adult with an advanced solid tumor such as melanoma, head and neck, liver or kidney cancer. The CDR3 runs from the conserved cysteine through the conserved F or W. The D gene is left open where the match is weak. Clone size is given for some rows only: seen once, a few or many times, or a class if the clone is expanded.

NA	TRBV7-9	TRBJ1-2	NA	TGTGCCAGCATGTCTCAGACTAACTATGGCTACACCTTC	CASMSQTNYGYTF
NA	TRBV4-1	TRBJ2-1	NA	TGCGCCAGCAGCCAACCAGGTTACTACAATGAGCAGTTCTTC	CASSQPGYYNEQFF
NA	TRBV7-2	TRBJ1-2	NA	TGTGCCAGCAGCCTACCCTCAAGACGTGCCTCTAACTATGGCTACACCTTC	CASSLPSRRASNYGYTF
NA	TRBV2	TRBJ2-7	few	TGTGCCAGCAGTGGTCTCAGGGGTTCGTACGAGCAGTACTTC	CASSGLRGSYEQYF
NA	TRBV11-2	TRBJ2-7	few	TGTGCCAGCAGCTTAGATCGTAGTTCCTACGAGCAGTACTTC	CASSLDRSSYEQYF
NA	TRBV2	TRBJ2-3	NA	TGTGCCAGCAGTCCCAGGGGAGGAGATACAGATACGCAGTATTTT	CASSPRGGDTDTQYF
NA	TRBV6-6	TRBJ2-1	NA	TGTGCCAGCAGTTATAGCCTTATATCCTACAATGAGCAGTTCTTC	CASSYSLISYNEQFF
NA	TRBV5-4	TRBJ1-2	NA	TGTGCCAGCAGCGCTGGGGGCCTTAACTATGGCTACACCTTC	CASSAGGLNYGYTF
TRBD1	TRBV6-5	TRBJ1-5	NA	TGTGCCAGCAGTTCGCCGAACAGGGGGGGCAATCAGCCCCAGCATTTT	CASSSPNRGGNQPQHF
NA	TRBV4-1	TRBJ2-7	NA	TGCGCCAGCAGCCAAGTAGCAGGGTCCGCCTACGAGCAGTACTTC	CASSQVAGSAYEQYF
NA	TRBV6-5	TRBJ1-2	NA	TGTGCCAGCAGTTACTACGGGGGCGCGGGCTATGGCTACACCTTC	CASSYYGGAGYGYTF
NA	TRBV10-3	TRBJ2-1	few	TGTGCCATCAACCAGCAGGGAGCAGATGAGCAGTTCTTC	CAINQQGADEQFF
TRBD2	TRBV28	TRBJ2-1	NA	TGTGCCAGCAGTCCATTTAGACTAGCGGGAGGGCGAAGGAATGAGCAGTTCTTC	CASSPFRLAGGRRNEQFF
NA	TRBV6-1	TRBJ2-7	NA	TGTGCCAGCAGTGAACAGATGCGGGTTGGCGAGCAGTACTTC	CASSEQMRVGEQYF
NA	TRBV7-8	TRBJ1-2	NA	TGTGCCAGCAGCTCAGAGGGTATATTAAACTATGGCTACACCTTC	CASSSEGILNYGYTF
TRBD1	TRBV5-1	TRBJ2-7	NA	TGCGCCAGCAGAACAGGGGTCAGCGAGCAGTACTTC	CASRTGVSEQYF
NA	TRBV2	TRBJ2-2	NA	TGTGCCAGCAGTGAAGAGATGCGTACCGGGGAGCTGTTTTTT	CASSEEMRTGELFF
NA	TRBV7-9	TRBJ1-5	NA	TGTGCCAGCAGCTTGGAGACCGGGGCCCAGCATTTT	CASSLETGAQHF
NA	TRBV6-5	TRBJ1-6	NA	TGTGCCAGCAGTTACGGGGCCAACAGGAATTCACCCCTCCACTTT	CASSYGANRNSPLHF
TRBD2	TRBV11-2	TRBJ2-3	NA	TGTGCCAGCAGCTTTACTGCGGGACTAATAACAGATACGCAGTATTTT	CASSFTAGLITDTQYF
TRBD2	TRBV9	TRBJ2-7	medium-sized	TGTGCCAGCAGCCCGAGCGGGACGGGGTACGAGCAGTACTTC	CASSPSGTGYEQYF
TRBD1	TRBV7-2	TRBJ1-4	once	TGTGCCAGCAGCCGAACAGGGGTTGGAGAAAAACTGTTTTTT	CASSRTGVGEKLFF
TRBD2	TRBV25-1	TRBJ2-1	NA	TGTGCCAGCAGTGCCATAGCGGGAGTCTTCTACAATGAGCAGTTCTTC	CASSAIAGVFYNEQFF
NA	TRBV15	TRBJ1-4	NA	TGTGCCACCAGCAGAGCCTCCAGGGCTGAAAAACTGTTTTTT	CATSRASRAEKLFF
NA	TRBV30	TRBJ1-5	NA	TGTGCCTGGTCGAGGGGATCCGATCAGCCCCAGCATTTT	CAWSRGSDQPQHF
NA	TRBV4-1	TRBJ2-1	NA	TGCGCCAGCAGCCAAGTATCAAGGAACAATGAGCAGTTCTTC	CASSQVSRNNEQFF
TRBD1	TRBV30	TRBJ2-5	NA	TGTGCCTGGAGAAACCAGGGGGTAGAGACCCAGTACTTC	CAWRNQGVETQYF
TRBD1	TRBV30	TRBJ1-2	NA	TGTGCCTGGAGTGGGACAGGGTTTACAAACTATGGCTACACCTTC	CAWSGTGFTNYGYTF
NA	TRBV2	TRBJ2-2	once	TGTGCCAGACGGGGGGCTCCCAAGTCCCCGAACACCGGGGAGCTGTTTTTT	CARRGAPKSPNTGELFF
NA	TRBV7-2	TRBJ2-7	NA	TGTGCCAGCAGCTTAGTCAGGGATCGCGAGCAGTACTTC	CASSLVRDREQYF
TRBD2	TRBV28	TRBJ2-3	NA	TGTGCCAGCAGGGGAGGCGGGACTAGCGGCGAAGAGAGTAGCACAGATACGCAGTATTTT	CASRGGGTSGEESSTDTQYF
TRBD1	TRBV5-1	TRBJ1-4	NA	TGCGCCAGCAGCAGACAGGGTTCTAATGAAAAACTGTTTTTT	CASSRQGSNEKLFF
NA	TRBV19	TRBJ1-3	few	TGTGCCAGTAAGGGCTCTGGAAACACCATATATTTT	CASKGSGNTIYF
NA	TRBV4-1	TRBJ2-7	NA	TGCGCCAGCAGCCAAACAGGGCAGGGCGAGCAGTACTTC	CASSQTGQGEQYF
NA	TRBV10-3	TRBJ2-7	NA	TGTGCCATCGCTCAGGAGGTCAGGGCCCACGAGCAGTACTTC	CAIAQEVRAHEQYF
NA	TRBV6-5	TRBJ2-5	NA	TGTGCCAGCAGTTATTCGAGCGGAGAGACCCAGTACTTC	CASSYSSGETQYF
NA	TRBV30	TRBJ2-3	few	TGTGCCTGGAGTGTACTCACAGATACGCAGTATTTT	CAWSVLTDTQYF
TRBD1	TRBV28	TRBJ1-1	NA	TGTGCCAGCAGACCAGGAGACAGGGTGAACACTGAAGCTTTCTTT	CASRPGDRVNTEAFF
TRBD1	TRBV29-1	TRBJ1-4	NA	TGCAGCGCCCAGAGGGGGACAGGTGAAAAACTGTTTTTT	CSAQRGTGEKLFF
TRBD2	TRBV4-3	TRBJ2-7	NA	TGCGCCAGCAGCCAATATTTAGCGGGACCCTACGAGCAGTACTTC	CASSQYLAGPYEQYF
NA	TRBV30	TRBJ1-4	NA	TGTGCCTGGGGTCTCGAAAGGGATGAAAAACTGTTTTTT	CAWGLERDEKLFF
TRBD2	TRBV4-3	TRBJ2-1	NA	TGCGCCAGCAGCCAGGGGGTGACTAGCGGCCACAATGAGCAGTTCTTC	CASSQGVTSGHNEQFF
NA	TRBV14	TRBJ1-1	NA	TGTGCCACCCGCCGACAGGTCGGCACTGAAGCTTTCTTT	CATRRQVGTEAFF
NA	TRBV28	TRBJ1-5	NA	TGTGCCAGCAGGTCCGTCAATCAGCCCCAGCATTTT	CASRSVNQPQHF
NA	TRBV6-5	TRBJ2-2	once	TGTGCCAGCAGTTACTGGGCACACAACACCGGGGAGCTGTTTTTT	CASSYWAHNTGELFF